This TCR beta chain was captured by sequencing in a study of cytomegalovirus exposure and HLA in healthy donors. Study as a whole: A prior analysis found 90 million to 120 million unique TCR beta sequences from 150 million to 200 million T cells.

On this clone itself: The antigen is not known.

In the PCR, 60 Vbeta and 13 Jbeta primers were used. Data came from immunoSEQ multiplex PCR; TCRdb stores just in-frame clones and leaves some out. The sample includes about 130,000 clones, around 80% of them seen just once. Trimming removed 4 bases at V and 8 bases at J, with 9 bases between. Germline V lookup: CDR1 SGHNT, CDR2 YYREEE (reference sequence). CDR3 length: 12 residues. General study findings and limits: Serostatus for CMV was the only available immune exposure information.

Those who donated were healthy bone marrow donors. The TCR comes from a boy aged 2 to 9 in good health and CMV-seronegative. Sequenced: PBMCs. The chain recombines TRBV5-4 with TRBJ2-2; no clear D. CDR3 residues: CASSHSEGELFF. The DNA for the CDR3 is TGTGCCAGCAGCCATTCCGAGGGGGAGCTGTTTTTT. The variable domain in full, with the rest retrieved from reference TRBV5-4 and TRBJ2-2, is ETGVTQSPTHLIKTRGQQVTLRCSSQSGHNTVSWYQQALGQGPQFIFQYYREEENGRGNFPPRFSGLQFPNYSSELNVNALELDDSALYLCASSHSEGELFFGEGSRLTVL.